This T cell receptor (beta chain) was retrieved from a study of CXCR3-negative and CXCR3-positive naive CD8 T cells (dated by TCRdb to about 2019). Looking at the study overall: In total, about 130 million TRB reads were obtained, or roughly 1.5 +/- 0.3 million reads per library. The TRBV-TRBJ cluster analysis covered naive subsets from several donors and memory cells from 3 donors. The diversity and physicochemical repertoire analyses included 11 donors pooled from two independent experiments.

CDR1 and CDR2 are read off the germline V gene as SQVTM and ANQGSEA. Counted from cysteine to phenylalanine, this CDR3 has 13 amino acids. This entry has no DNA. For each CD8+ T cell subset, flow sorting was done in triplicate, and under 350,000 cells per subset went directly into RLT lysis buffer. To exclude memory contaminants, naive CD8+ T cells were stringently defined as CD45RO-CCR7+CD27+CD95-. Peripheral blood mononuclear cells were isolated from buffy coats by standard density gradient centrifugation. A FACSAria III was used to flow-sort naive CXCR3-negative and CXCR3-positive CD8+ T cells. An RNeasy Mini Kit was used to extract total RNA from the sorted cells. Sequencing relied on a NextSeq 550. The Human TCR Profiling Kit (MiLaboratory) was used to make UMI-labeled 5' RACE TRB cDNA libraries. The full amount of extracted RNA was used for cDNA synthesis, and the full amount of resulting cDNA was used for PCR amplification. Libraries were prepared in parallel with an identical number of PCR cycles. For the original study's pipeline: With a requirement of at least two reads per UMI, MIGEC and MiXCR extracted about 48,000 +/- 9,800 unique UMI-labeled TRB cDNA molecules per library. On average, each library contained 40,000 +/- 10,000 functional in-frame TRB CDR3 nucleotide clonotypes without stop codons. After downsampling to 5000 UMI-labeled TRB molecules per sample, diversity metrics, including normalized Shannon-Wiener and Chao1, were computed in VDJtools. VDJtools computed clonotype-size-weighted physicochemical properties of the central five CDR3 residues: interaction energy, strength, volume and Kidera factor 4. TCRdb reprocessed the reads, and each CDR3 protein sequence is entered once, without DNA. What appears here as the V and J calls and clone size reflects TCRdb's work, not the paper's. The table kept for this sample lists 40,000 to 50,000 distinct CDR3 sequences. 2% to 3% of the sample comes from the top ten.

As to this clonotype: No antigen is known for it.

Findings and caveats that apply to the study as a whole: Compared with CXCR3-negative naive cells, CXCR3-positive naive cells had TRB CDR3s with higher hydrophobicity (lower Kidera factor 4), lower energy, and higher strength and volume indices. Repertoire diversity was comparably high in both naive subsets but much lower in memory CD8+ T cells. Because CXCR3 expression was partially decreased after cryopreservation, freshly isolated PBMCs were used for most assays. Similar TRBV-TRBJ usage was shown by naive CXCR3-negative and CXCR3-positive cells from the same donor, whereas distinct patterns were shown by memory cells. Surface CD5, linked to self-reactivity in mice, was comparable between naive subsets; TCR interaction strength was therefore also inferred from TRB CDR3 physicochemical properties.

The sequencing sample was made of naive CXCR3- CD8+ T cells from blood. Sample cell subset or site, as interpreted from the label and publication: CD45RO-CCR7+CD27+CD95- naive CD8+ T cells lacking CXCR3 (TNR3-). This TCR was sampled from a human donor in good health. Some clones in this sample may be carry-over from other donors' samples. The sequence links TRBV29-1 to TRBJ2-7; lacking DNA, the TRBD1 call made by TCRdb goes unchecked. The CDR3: CSVEDRDNYEQYF.